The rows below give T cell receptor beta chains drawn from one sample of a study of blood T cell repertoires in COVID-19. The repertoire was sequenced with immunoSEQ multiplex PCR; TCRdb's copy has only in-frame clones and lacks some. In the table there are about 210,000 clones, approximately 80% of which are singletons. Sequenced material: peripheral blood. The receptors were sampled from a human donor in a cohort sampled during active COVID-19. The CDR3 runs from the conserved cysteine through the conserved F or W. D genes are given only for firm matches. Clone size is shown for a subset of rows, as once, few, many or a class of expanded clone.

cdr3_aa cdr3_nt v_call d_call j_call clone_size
CASSLERTNEKLFF TGTGCCAGCAGCTTAGAACGGACAAATGAAAAACTGTTTTTT TRBV11-2 NA TRBJ1-4 few
CATPRGTYNEQFF TGTGCCACGCCCCGCGGGACCTACAATGAGCAGTTCTTC TRBV7-9 NA TRBJ2-1 NA
CASSIGAGLFTDTQYF TGTGCCAGTAGTATTGGCGCGGGCCTTTTCACAGATACGCAGTATTTT TRBV19 NA TRBJ2-3 NA
CASSIVSMGPYNEQFF TGTGCCAGTAGTATAGTCTCGATGGGGCCCTACAATGAGCAGTTCTTC TRBV19 NA TRBJ2-1 NA
CASSLGGGSYEQYF TGCGCCAGCAGCTTGGGGGGCGGGAGCTACGAGCAGTACTTC TRBV5-1 TRBD2 TRBJ2-7 NA
CASSEEQGFGETQYF TGTGCCAGCAGTGAAGAGCAGGGATTTGGGGAGACCCAGTACTTC TRBV6-1 NA TRBJ2-5 few
CASSQRRAGRSNTEAFF TGTGCCAGCAGCCAGCGCCGGGCAGGGAGGTCGAACACTGAAGCTTTCTTT TRBV4-2 NA TRBJ1-1 once
CAWSVSPSYNEQFF TGTGCCTGGAGTGTATCGCCCAGCTACAATGAGCAGTTCTTC TRBV30 NA TRBJ2-1 NA
CASSEAGTGLGYEQYF TGTGCCAGCAGTGAAGCAGGGACAGGGCTAGGTTACGAGCAGTACTTC TRBV6-1 TRBD1 TRBJ2-7 NA
CASSPTPGQGEEKLFF TGTGCCAGCTCGCCGACCCCGGGACAGGGGGAAGAAAAACTGTTTTTT TRBV18 TRBD1 TRBJ1-4 NA
CSVEVDRGGEQYF TGCAGCGTTGAAGTCGACAGGGGAGGCGAGCAGTACTTC TRBV29-1 TRBD1 TRBJ2-7 NA
CSVGPDLDRAGVRETQYF TGCAGCGTTGGGCCAGACCTAGATAGGGCAGGGGTCCGGGAGACCCAGTACTTC TRBV29-1 NA TRBJ2-5 NA
CASRTTGTQETQYF TGTGCCAGCAGAACCACAGGGACCCAAGAGACCCAGTACTTC TRBV6-5 NA TRBJ2-5 NA
CASGLAGETDTQYF TGTGCCAGTGGCCTAGCGGGAGAGACAGATACGCAGTATTTT TRBV19 TRBD2 TRBJ2-3 few
CASSLSGGSTYNEQFF TGTGCCAGCAGTTTATCGGGAGGTTCGACCTACAATGAGCAGTTCTTC TRBV27 NA TRBJ2-1 NA
CASSIAGSGNEQFF TGTGCCAGTAGTATAGCCGGGAGTGGCAATGAGCAGTTCTTC TRBV19 NA TRBJ2-1 NA
CASNLDRVNEKLFF TGTGCCAGCAATTTGGACAGGGTCAATGAAAAACTGTTTTTT TRBV6-5 TRBD1 TRBJ1-4 NA
CSAPRMAQQYF TGCAGTGCTCCGAGGATGGCCCAGCAGTACTTC TRBV20-1 NA TRBJ2-7 NA
CASSLLDGQGAPEQYF TGTGCCAGCAGTTTATTGGACGGACAGGGGGCGCCCGAGCAGTACTTC TRBV28 TRBD1 TRBJ2-7 NA
CASSARTGNGYTF TGTGCCAGCAGCGCTCGGACAGGGAATGGCTACACCTTC TRBV5-5 TRBD1 TRBJ1-2 once
CASSLPGQGDQPQHF TGTGCCAGCAGTTTACCCGGACAGGGTGATCAGCCCCAGCATTTT TRBV28 TRBD1 TRBJ1-5 once
CASSTTIIYEQYF TGTGCCAGCAGCACGACTATAATCTACGAGCAGTACTTC TRBV7-9 NA TRBJ2-7 NA
CASRALGREKLFF TGTGCCAGCAGGGCCCTTGGGAGGGAAAAACTGTTTTTT TRBV25-1 NA TRBJ1-4 medium-sized
CASSYSDTEAFF TGTGCCAGCAGTTATTCGGACACTGAAGCTTTCTTT TRBV6-5 NA TRBJ1-1 NA
CASSSQGAGDTQYF TGTGCCAGCAGTTCCCAGGGGGCTGGAGATACGCAGTATTTT TRBV28 TRBD1 TRBJ2-3 few
CASSLTSGSFDEQFF TGCGCCAGCAGCTTGACTAGCGGGAGTTTCGATGAGCAGTTCTTC TRBV5-1 TRBD2 TRBJ2-1 NA
CASSPTTSYETQYF TGTGCCAGCAGCCCTACGACTAGCTACGAGACCCAGTACTTC TRBV7-9 TRBD2 TRBJ2-5 many
CASSLLTGGSTAFF TGTGCCAGCAGTTTATTAACGGGGGGCAGTACTGCCTTCTTT TRBV28 NA TRBJ1-1 NA
CASRIGGSGDTEAFF TGTGCCAGCAGGATAGGGGGGAGCGGGGACACTGAAGCTTTCTTT TRBV28 NA TRBJ1-1 NA
CASNQLSGSTDTQYF TGTGCCAGCAACCAACTTAGCGGGAGCACAGATACGCAGTATTTT TRBV3-1/TRBV3-2 TRBD2 TRBJ2-3 NA
CASSLNRNEKLFF TGTGCCAGCAGCTTGAACAGAAATGAAAAACTGTTTTTT TRBV5-5 NA TRBJ1-4 NA
CASSLNFGNTDTQYF TGCGCCAGCAGCTTGAACTTCGGTAACACAGATACGCAGTATTTT TRBV5-1 NA TRBJ2-3 NA
CASSGVTFPFF TGTGCCAGCTCCGGGGTGACCTTTCCGTTCTTC TRBV5-5 NA TRBJ2-1 NA
CASSQAPNGLAGGLGETQYF TGTGCCAGCAGCCAAGCTCCCAACGGACTAGCGGGGGGGCTTGGAGAGACCCAGTACTTC TRBV4-2 TRBD2 TRBJ2-5 NA
CAITDTGGTGELFF TGTGCCATCACCGACACAGGGGGAACCGGGGAGCTGTTTTTT TRBV10-3 TRBD1 TRBJ2-2 NA
CASSLVQFYNEQFF TGTGCCAGCAGCTTAGTCCAGTTCTACAATGAGCAGTTCTTC TRBV7-8 NA TRBJ2-1 few
CASSPRGPGANVLTF TGTGCCAGCTCACCACGGGGCCCTGGGGCCAACGTCCTGACTTTC TRBV18 NA TRBJ2-6 NA
CASSATGGYQPQHF TGTGCCAGCAGCGCGACAGGGGGCTATCAGCCCCAGCATTTT TRBV9 TRBD1 TRBJ1-5 NA
CASSSGLGDGYTF TGTGCCAGCAGCTCGGGTCTCGGGGATGGCTACACCTTC TRBV3-1/TRBV3-2 NA TRBJ1-2 NA
CASSQDRDRRGNTEAFF TGTGCCAGCAGCCAAGATAGGGACAGGAGGGGGAACACTGAAGCTTTCTTT TRBV4-2 TRBD1 TRBJ1-1 NA
CASSLAPAGNTGELFF TGCGCCAGCAGCTTGGCCCCGGCAGGGAACACCGGGGAGCTGTTTTTT TRBV5-1 NA TRBJ2-2 NA
CATSTTVANSPLHF TGTGCCACTTCTACGACAGTCGCTAATTCACCCCTCCACTTT TRBV6-5 NA TRBJ1-6 NA
CASSLAGGIQETQYF TGTGCCAGCAGCTTAGCGGGGGGAATCCAAGAGACCCAGTACTTC TRBV13 TRBD2 TRBJ2-5 NA
CASSPLGGVSTEAFF TGTGCCAGCAGCCCCCTAGGAGGGGTTTCGACTGAAGCTTTCTTT TRBV7-9 NA TRBJ1-1 NA